This T cell receptor beta chain was sequenced during a study of identical twins. Study results and caveats: Zero-insertion analyses were open to partial confounding by invariant MAIT and iNKT cells. The models gave estimates that fell short of the out-of-frame TCR alpha sharing seen in monozygotic twins. While abundant cord blood beta clonotypes carried fewer insertions, memory repertoires showed no such pattern.

A word on this clonotype: The antigen is not known.

A universal primer site was added by template switching, and unique molecular identifiers were carried by the cDNA. MiXCR was run by TCRdb on the 5' RACE reads, yielding one entry per CDR3 protein. The table has some 900,000 distinct CDR3 sequences, 9% to 15% seen once. Trimming cost V 2 bases and J 2 bases; bases outside gene matches: 7. This CDR3 region has 17 residues. CDR1 WSHSY and CDR2 SAAADI come from the germline V gene. These data were also reused for a study on yellow fever vaccine responses in identical twins.

The TCR originated in a woman younger than 35 in good health. The sample taken for sequencing was PBMCs. The chain couples TRBV10-2 to TRBJ2-3; 10 positions match TRBD2. CDR3 amino acids: CASSERTSGPPTDTQYF. In DNA, the CDR3 is TGCGCCAGCAGTGAGAGGACTAGCGGACCCCCCACAGATACGCAGTATTTT.